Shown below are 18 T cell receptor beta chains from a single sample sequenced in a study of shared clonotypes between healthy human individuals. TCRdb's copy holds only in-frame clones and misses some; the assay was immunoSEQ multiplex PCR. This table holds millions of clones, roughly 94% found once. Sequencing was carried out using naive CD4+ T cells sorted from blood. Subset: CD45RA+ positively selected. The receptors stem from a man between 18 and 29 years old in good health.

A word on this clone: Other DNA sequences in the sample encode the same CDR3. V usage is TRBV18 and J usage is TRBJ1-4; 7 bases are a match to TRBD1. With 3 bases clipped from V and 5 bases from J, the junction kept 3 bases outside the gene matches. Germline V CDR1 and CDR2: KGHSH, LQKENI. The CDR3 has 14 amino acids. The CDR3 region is CASSPGTENEKLFF. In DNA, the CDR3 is TGTGCCAGCTCACCCGGGACAGAGAATGAAAAACTGTTTTTT.

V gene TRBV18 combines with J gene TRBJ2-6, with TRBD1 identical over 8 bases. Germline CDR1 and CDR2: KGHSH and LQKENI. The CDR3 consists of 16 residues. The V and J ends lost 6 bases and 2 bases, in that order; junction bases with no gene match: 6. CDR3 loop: CASSLDRAPGANVLTF. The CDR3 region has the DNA TGTGCCAGCTCGTTGGACAGGGCGCCTGGGGCCAACGTCCTGACTTTC.

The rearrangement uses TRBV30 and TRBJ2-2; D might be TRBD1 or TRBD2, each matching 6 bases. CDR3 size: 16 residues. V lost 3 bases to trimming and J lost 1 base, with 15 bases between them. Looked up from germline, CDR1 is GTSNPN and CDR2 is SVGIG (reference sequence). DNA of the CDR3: TGTGCCTGGAGGAGGGGGGTTGACCTGAACACCGGGGAGCTGTTTTTT. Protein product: CAWRRGVDLNTGELFF.

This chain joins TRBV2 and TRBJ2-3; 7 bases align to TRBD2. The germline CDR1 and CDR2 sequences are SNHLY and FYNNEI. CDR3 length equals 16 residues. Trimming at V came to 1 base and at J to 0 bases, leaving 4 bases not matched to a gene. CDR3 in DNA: TGTGCCAGCAGTGAAGGAACTAGCGCAAGCACAGATACGCAGTATTTT. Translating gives CASSEGTSASTDTQYF.

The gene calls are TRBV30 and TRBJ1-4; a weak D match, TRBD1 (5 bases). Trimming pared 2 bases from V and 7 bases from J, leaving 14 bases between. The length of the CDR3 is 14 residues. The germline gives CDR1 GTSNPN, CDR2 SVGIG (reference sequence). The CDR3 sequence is CAWSIGGKGEKLFF. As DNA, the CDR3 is TGTGCCTGGAGTATCGGGGGTAAAGGTGAAAAACTGTTTTTT.

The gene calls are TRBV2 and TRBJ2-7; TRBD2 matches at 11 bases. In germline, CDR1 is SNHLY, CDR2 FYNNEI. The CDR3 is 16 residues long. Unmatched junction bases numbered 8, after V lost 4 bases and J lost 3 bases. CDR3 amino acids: CASSGGSGGALYEQYF. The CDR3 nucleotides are TGTGCCAGCAGTGGAGGTAGCGGGGGGGCCCTCTACGAGCAGTACTTC.

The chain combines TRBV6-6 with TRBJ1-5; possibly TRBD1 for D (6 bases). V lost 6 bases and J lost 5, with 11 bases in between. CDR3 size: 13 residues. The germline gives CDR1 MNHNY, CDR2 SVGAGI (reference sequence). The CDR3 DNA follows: TGTGCCAGCAGACCAGGGGATCATCAGCCCCAGCATTTT. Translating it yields CASRPGDHQPQHF.

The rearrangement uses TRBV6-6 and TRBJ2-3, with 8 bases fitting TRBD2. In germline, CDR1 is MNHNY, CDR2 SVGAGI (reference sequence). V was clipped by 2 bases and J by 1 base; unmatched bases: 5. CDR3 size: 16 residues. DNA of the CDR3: TGTGCCAGCAGTTACGCTAGCGGGCAACGCACAGATACGCAGTATTTT. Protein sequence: CASSYASGQRTDTQYF.

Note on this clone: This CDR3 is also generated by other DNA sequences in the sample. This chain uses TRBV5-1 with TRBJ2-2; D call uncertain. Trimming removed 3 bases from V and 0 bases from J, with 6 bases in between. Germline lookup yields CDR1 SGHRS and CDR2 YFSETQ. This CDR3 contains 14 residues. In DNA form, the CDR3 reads TGCGCCAGCAGCTCTGATACGAACACCGGGGAGCTGTTTTTT. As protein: CASSSDTNTGELFF.

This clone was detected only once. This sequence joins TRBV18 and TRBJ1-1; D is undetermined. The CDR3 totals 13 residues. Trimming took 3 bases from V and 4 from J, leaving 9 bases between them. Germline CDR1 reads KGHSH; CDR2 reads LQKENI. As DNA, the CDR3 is TGTGCCAGCTCACCTGAGACTGCCACTGAAGCTTTCTTT. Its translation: CASSPETATEAFF. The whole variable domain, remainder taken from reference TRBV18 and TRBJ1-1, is NAGVMQNPRHLVRRRGQEARLRCSPMKGHSHVYWYRQLPEEGLKFMVYLQKENIIDESGMPKERFSAEFPKEGPSILRIQQVVRGDSAAYFCASSPETATEAFFGQGTRLTVV.

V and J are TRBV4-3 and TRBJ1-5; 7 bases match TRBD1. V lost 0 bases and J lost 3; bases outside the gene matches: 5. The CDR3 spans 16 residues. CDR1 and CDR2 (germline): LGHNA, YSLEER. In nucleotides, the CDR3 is TGCGCCAGCAGCCAAGATCAGGGGGGGCCCAATCAGCCCCAGCATTTT. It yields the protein CASSQDQGGPNQPQHF.

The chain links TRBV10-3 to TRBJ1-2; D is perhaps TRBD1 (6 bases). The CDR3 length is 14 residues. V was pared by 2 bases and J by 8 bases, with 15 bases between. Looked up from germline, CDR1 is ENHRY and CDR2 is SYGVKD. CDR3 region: CAISEPGQAGGYTF. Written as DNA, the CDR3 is TGTGCCATCAGTGAGCCGGGACAAGCCGGCGGCTACACCTTC.

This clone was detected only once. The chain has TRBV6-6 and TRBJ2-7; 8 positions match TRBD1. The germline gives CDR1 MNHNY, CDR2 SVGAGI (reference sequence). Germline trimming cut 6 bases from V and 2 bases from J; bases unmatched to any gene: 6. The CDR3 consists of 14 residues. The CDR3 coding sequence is TGTGCCAGCAGCGACCGGGACAGGACCTACGAGCAGTACTTC. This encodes CASSDRDRTYEQYF.

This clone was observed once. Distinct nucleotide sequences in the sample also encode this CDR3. CDR3 amino acids: CASSLAAGGTDTQYF. The CDR3 bases are TGTGCCAGCAGCTTAGCTGCGGGGGGCACAGATACGCAGTATTTT. The genes are TRBV7-2 and TRBJ2-3, with TRBD2 matching 7 bases. Germline V gene lookup returns CDR1 SGHTA and CDR2 FQGNSA. The CDR3 loop spans 15 amino acids. The V gene end was trimmed by 0 bases and the J gene end by 1 base; junction bases not matched to a gene: 1.

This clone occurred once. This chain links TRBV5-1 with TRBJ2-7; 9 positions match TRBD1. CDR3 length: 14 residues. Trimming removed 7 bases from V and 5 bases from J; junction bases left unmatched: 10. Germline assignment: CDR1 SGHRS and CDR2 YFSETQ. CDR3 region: CASCPGTGWDEQYF. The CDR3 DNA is TGCGCCAGCTGTCCCGGGACAGGGTGGGACGAGCAGTACTTC. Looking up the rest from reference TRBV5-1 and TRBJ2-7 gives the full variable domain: KAGVTQTPRYLIKTRGQQVTLSCSPISGHRSVSWYQQTPGQGLQFLFEYFSETQRNKGNFPGRFSGRQFSNSRSEMNVSTLELGDSALYLCASCPGTGWDEQYFGPGTRLTVT.

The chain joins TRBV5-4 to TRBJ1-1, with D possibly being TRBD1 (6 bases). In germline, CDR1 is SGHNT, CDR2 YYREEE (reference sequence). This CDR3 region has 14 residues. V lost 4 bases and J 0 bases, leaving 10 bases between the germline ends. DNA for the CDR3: TGTGCCAGCAGCCCCTGGGGGCTGAACACTGAAGCTTTCTTT. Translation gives CASSPWGLNTEAFF.

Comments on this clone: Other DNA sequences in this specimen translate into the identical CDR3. CDR3 region: CASSLSYNEQFF. The CDR3, as DNA: TGCGCCAGCAGCTTATCTTACAATGAGCAGTTCTTC. The rearrangement joins TRBV5-1 to TRBJ2-1; D is undetermined. CDR1 is SGHRS and CDR2 is YFSETQ in the germline V gene. With 2 bases removed from V and 4 bases from J, the gap between germline ends came to 4 bases. The CDR3 spans 12 residues.

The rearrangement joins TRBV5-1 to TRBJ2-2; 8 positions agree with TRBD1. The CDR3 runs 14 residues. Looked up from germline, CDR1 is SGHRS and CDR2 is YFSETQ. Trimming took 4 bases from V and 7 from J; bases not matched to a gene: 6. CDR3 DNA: TGCGCCAGCAGCCCCCAGGGGGCCGTCGGGGAGCTGTTTTTT. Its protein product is CASSPQGAVGELFF.